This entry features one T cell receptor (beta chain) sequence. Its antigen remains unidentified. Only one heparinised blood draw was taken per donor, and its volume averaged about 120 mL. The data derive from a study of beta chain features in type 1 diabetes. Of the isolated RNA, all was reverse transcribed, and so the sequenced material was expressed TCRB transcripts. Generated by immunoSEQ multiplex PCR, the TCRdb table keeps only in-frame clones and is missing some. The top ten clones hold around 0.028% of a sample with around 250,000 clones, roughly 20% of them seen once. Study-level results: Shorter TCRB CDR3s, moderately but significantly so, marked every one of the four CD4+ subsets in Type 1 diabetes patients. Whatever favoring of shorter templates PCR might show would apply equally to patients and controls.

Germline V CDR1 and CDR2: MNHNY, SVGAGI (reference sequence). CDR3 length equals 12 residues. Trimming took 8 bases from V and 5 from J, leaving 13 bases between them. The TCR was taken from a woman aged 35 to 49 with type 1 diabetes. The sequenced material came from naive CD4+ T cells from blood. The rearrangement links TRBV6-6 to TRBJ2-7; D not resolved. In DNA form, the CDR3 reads TGTGCCAGCTGTACCCACTCGGACGAGCAGTACTTC. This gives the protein CASCTHSDEQYF.